This TCR beta chain was recovered during a study of shared clonotypes between healthy human individuals. Notes on the study in general: An expected dependence of interdonor clonotype sharing on sequencing depth was noted. Compared with memory subsets, naive subsets generally had larger estimated richness.

Only CD45RO-negative cells positively selected for CCR7 counted as naive CD8 cells, so terminally differentiated effector memory CD45RA+ cells were excluded. Only Caucasian adults living in Nashville, Tennessee served as donors. The germline V gene encodes CDR1 MDHEN and CDR2 SYDVKM. The length of the CDR3 is 14 residues. The V gene end was trimmed by 1 base and the J gene end by 5 bases; junction bases not matched to a gene: 4. Sorted-subset replicate PCRs used 150 to 200 ng of genomic DNA. This amount corresponded to 25,000 to 30,000 T cell genomes. Method: immunoSEQ multiplex PCR; TCRdb's copy keeps in-frame clones and lacks some. The sample holds hundreds of thousands of clones, about 95% seen once. Of note for this clone: Its antigen is unknown.

The material sequenced was naive CD8+ T cells sorted from blood. The gene calls are TRBV28 and TRBJ2-7, with 8 bases lining up with TRBD1. The origin of this receptor is a woman aged 25 to 39 in good health. This CDR3 is CASSLSGGAHEQYF. DNA for the CDR3: TGTGCCAGCAGTTTATCAGGGGGCGCCCACGAGCAGTACTTC.